The present T cell receptor (beta chain) was sequenced within a study of blood T cell repertoires in COVID-19. The table came from immunoSEQ multiplex PCR; TCRdb's copy has only in-frame clones and leaves some out. The sample lists fewer than 65,000 clones; 87% were seen once. The CDR3 length is 15 residues. CDR1 is MNHNS, CDR2 SASEGT, per germline. V dropped 7 bases and J dropped 2 bases, with 14 bases sitting between them. The source is a human donor with acute or convalescent COVID-19. The donor label of this sample is uncertain. The chain couples TRBV6-1 to TRBJ1-4; D is perhaps TRBD1 (6 bases). Sequencing was performed on peripheral blood. The CDR3 sequence: CASIGGGTTNEKLFF. The CDR3 DNA is TGTGCCAGCATCGGTGGGGGCACTACTAATGAAAAACTGTTTTTT.